The 5 T cell receptor beta chains reported below all come from one sample, sequenced in a study of radiotherapy plus CTLA-4 blockade in lung cancer. Produced via immunoSEQ multiplex PCR; TCRdb's table is partial and in-frame only. The data show about 87,000 clones, around nine tenths seen once. The sample was peripheral blood, taken from a patient treated with radiotherapy plus ipilimumab. The receptors shown here come from a human donor with non-small cell lung cancer that progressed on radiotherapy plus ipilimumab.

The J gene is TRBJ1-1, the V gene TRBV29-1; D remains unclear. Looked up from germline, CDR1 is SQVTM and CDR2 is ANQGSEA. The CDR3 has 13 amino acids. V was cut by 4 bases and J by 1 base, with 10 bases left in between. The CDR3 DNA sequence: TGCAGCGTTGTCGGACTGACGAACACTGAAGCTTTCTTT. Amino acid sequence: CSVVGLTNTEAFF.

The CDR3 loop is CASGLGPVYTF. CDR3 nucleotides: TGTGCTAGTGGTTTGGGTCCAGTCTACACCTTC. The V gene is TRBV12-5, the J gene TRBJ1-2; D is uncertain. Germline V gene sequence: CDR1 LGHNT, CDR2 FRNRAP. Trimming cost V 1 base and J 10 bases, with 7 bases left between them. There are 11 residues in the CDR3.

The chain links TRBV7-9 to TRBJ2-3, with D maybe TRBD2 (5 bases). Trimming shortened V by 5 bases and J by 6 bases, and 9 bases separated the two germline ends. The germline V gene has CDR1 SEHNR and CDR2 FQNEAQ (reference sequence). The CDR3 sequence is 12 residues long. This chain's CDR3 is CASSPDSDTQYF. Here the CDR3 DNA reads TGTGCCAGCAGCCCGGACTCGGATACGCAGTATTTT.

V is TRBV5-1 and J is TRBJ2-7, with TRBD1 matching 8 bases. Trimming at V came to 4 bases and at J to 4 bases, leaving 7 bases not matched to a gene. The CDR3 is made up of 14 amino acids. Germline assignment: CDR1 SGHRS and CDR2 YFSETQ. The CDR3 nucleotides read TGCGCCAGCAGCCCGGGACAGGCAAAATACGAGCAGTACTTC. Translation: CASSPGQAKYEQYF.

This sequence joins TRBV19 and TRBJ2-2; D is undetermined. V was cut by 8 bases and J by 6 bases, with 13 bases left in between. CDR1 is LNHDA and CDR2 is SQIVND in the germline V gene (reference sequence). The CDR3 runs to 13 residues. The DNA of the CDR3 is TGTGCCAGTGCGATATTAGTGGCCGGGGAGCTGTTTTTT. Translating it yields CASAILVAGELFF.